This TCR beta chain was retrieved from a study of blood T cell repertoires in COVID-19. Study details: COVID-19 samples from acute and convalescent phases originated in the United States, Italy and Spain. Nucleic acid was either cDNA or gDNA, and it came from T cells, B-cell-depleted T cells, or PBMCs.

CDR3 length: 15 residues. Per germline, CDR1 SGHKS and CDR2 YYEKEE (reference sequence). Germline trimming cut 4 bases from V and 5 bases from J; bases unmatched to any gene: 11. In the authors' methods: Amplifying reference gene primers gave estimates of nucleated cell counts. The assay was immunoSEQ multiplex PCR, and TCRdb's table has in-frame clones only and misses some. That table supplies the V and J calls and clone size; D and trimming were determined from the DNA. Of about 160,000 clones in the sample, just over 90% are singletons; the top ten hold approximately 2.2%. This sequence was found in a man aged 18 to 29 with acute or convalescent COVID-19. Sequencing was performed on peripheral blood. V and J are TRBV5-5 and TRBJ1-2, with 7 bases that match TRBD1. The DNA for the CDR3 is TGTGCCAGCAGCCCCTTAGACCCACAGGGGTATGGCTACACCTTC. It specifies CASSPLDPQGYGYTF.